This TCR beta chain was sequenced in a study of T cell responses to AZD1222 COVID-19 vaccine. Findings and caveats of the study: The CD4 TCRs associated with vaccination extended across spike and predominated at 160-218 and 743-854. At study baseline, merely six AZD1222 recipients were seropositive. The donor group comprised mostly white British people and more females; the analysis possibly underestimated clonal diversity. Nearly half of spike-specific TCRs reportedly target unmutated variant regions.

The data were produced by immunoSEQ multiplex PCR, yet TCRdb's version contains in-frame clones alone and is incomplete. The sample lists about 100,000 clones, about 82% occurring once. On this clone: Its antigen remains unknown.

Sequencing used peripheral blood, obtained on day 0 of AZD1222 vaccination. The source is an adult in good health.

The CDR3 reads CASSPADRVGVHEQYF. CDR3 nucleotide sequence: TGTGCCAGCAGTCCAGCGGACAGGGTTGGAGTCCACGAGCAGTACTTC. V and J are TRBV27 and TRBJ2-7; 8 positions agree with TRBD1. There are 16 residues in the CDR3. Unmatched junction bases numbered 14, after V lost 5 bases and J lost 5 bases. Germline V CDR1 and CDR2: MNHEY, SMNVEV (reference sequence).